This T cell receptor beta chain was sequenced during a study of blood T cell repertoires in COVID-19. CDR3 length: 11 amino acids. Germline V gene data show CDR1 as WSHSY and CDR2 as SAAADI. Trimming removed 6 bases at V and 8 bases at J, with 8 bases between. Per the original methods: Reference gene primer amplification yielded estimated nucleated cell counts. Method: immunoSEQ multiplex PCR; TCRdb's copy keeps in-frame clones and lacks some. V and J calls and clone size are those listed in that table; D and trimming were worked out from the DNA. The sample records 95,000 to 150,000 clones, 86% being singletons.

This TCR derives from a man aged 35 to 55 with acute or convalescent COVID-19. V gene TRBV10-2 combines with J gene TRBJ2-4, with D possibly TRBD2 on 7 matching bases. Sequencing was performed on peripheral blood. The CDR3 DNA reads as TGCGCCAGCAGGGGGGGGCACATTCAGTACTTC. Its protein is CASRGGHIQYF.